This T cell receptor (beta chain) was identified during a study of T cell repertoires in cytomegalovirus infection. On the study more broadly: Well-studied HLA-B-restricted CMV epitopes were used in the study alongside recently identified HLA-C-restricted ones.

TCRdb fed the reads into MiXCR, producing one record per CDR3 protein. Counted here are some 590,000 distinct CDR3 sequences, roughly 43% occurring once; the ten biggest clones make up 40% to 60%. This CDR3 has 17 residues. Losses at the gene ends were 0 bases for V and 5 bases for J; bases not matched to a gene: 6. Germline lookup yields CDR1 LGHNA and CDR2 YNFKEQ. This clonotype was observed a handful of times. Its antigen is still unknown. This clonotype was sampled from a human donor in good health (CMV status not recorded). Some clones in this sample may be carry-over from other donors' samples. This chain uses TRBV4-2 with TRBJ2-2; TRBD1 matches at 10 bases. Sequenced here: cultured PBMCs, sampled from culture after CMV antigen stimulation. CDR3 DNA: TGTGCCAGCAGCCAAGACGCCGGGACAGGGGAAACCGGGGAGCTGTTTTTT. Translating gives CASSQDAGTGETGELFF.